The next 27 T cell receptor beta chains were all read from a single sample in a study of cytomegalovirus exposure and HLA in healthy donors. It was with 60 Vbeta and 13 Jbeta primers that the PCR ran. Sequenced by immunoSEQ multiplex PCR; TCRdb stores in-frame clones only, minus some. The table has some 99,000 clones, approximately 73% seen once. Sequencing was performed on PBMCs. The receptors shown here come from a man between 35 and 55 years old in good health and CMV-seronegative.

The rearrangement links TRBV11-2 to TRBJ1-6; 8 nucleotides agree with TRBD1. The CDR3 is 15 residues long. The junction had 4 bases not matched to a gene; V was cut back by 1 base and J by 8 bases. The germline CDR1 and CDR2 sequences are SGHAT and FQNNGV. For the CDR3, the DNA is TGTGCCAGCAGCTTAGTTAGCAGGGGGCATTCACCCCTCCACTTT. This codes for CASSLVSRGHSPLHF.

The chain uses TRBV29-1 and TRBJ1-4; D remains ambiguous. Trimming took 4 bases from V and 0 from J, leaving 9 bases between them. The CDR3 has 14 residues. The germline V gene has CDR1 SQVTM and CDR2 ANQGSEA. CDR3 region: CSVADRATNEKLFF. CDR3 bases: TGCAGCGTTGCTGATAGAGCAACTAATGAAAAACTGTTTTTT.

The gene calls are TRBV19 and TRBJ2-6; D is undetermined. There are 15 residues in the CDR3. Between the trimmed V and J ends, which lost 1 base and 2 bases, there was a span of 6 bases. Germline CDR1 LNHDA, CDR2 SQIVND (reference sequence). DNA for the CDR3: TGTGCCAGTAGTATAGGTGGGCCTGGGGCCAACGTCCTGACTTTC. Translated: CASSIGGPGANVLTF.

This clone has just a few counts. The CDR3 DNA reads TGCGCCAGCAGCCAAGGGACAGGGAATCAGCCCCAGCATTTT. This gives the protein CASSQGTGNQPQHF. The V call is TRBV4-1, the J call TRBJ1-5; 8 nucleotides line up with TRBD1. Trimming took 1 base from V and 4 from J; bases not matched to a gene: 0. The CDR3 totals 14 residues. Germline CDR1 reads MGHRA; CDR2 reads YSYEKL.

The V gene is TRBV9, the J gene TRBJ2-1; 7 bases fit TRBD2. The CDR3 spans 15 residues. CDR1 is SGDLS, CDR2 YYNGEE, per germline. The V and J ends lost 3 bases and 4 bases, in that order; junction bases with no gene match: 7. CDR3: CASSAEGLVYNEQFF. DNA for the CDR3: TGTGCCAGCAGCGCCGAAGGACTAGTTTACAATGAGCAGTTCTTC.

The table lists this clone with a few counts. The chain joins TRBV6-1 to TRBJ1-3, with D unclear. Trimming stripped 2 bases from V and 0 bases from J, with 14 bases between. The germline V gene encodes CDR1 MNHNS and CDR2 SASEGT. The CDR3 spans 17 residues. The CDR3 is CASSELPARSSGNTIYF. For the CDR3, the DNA is TGTGCCAGCAGTGAACTACCCGCCCGATCCTCTGGAAACACCATATATTTT.

The chain uses TRBV5-5 and TRBJ1-2, with D possibly matching TRBD1 (5 bases). Trimming removed 3 bases at V and 4 bases at J, with 10 bases between. The germline gives CDR1 SGHKS, CDR2 YYEKEE (reference sequence). The CDR3 runs to 13 residues. The CDR3 bases are TGTGCCAGCAGCTCGCGGGACGGCTATGGCTACACCTTC. Protein: CASSSRDGYGYTF.

This sequence joins TRBV11-3 and TRBJ2-5; D may be TRBD2 (5 bases). The ends were cut back, 5 bases at V and 2 bases at J, with 12 bases in the middle. Germline-derived CDR1 and CDR2 are SGHNT and YENEEA. This CDR3 comprises 14 residues. The CDR3 here is CASSRGAVQETQYF. The CDR3 coding sequence is TGTGCCAGCAGCCGGGGAGCGGTTCAAGAGACCCAGTACTTC.

This clone was seen a few times. This chain joins TRBV7-8 and TRBJ2-2, with TRBD2 identical over 7 bases. CDR1 SGHVS and CDR2 FQNEAQ come from the germline V gene. The junction had 11 bases not matched to a gene; V was cut back by 7 bases and J by 0 bases. The CDR3 has 17 residues. The CDR3 coding sequence is TGTGCCAGCACCCTTGTGGGGGGGACGACGAACACCGGGGAGCTGTTTTTT. It codes for CASTLVGGTTNTGELFF.

The chain uses TRBV7-2 and TRBJ1-2; weak D call: TRBD1 (6 bases). The CDR3 runs to 14 residues. The V gene lost 5 bases and the J gene lost 7 bases, with 17 bases spanning the gap. The germline CDR1 and CDR2 sequences are SGHTA and FQGNSA. The CDR3 DNA reads as TGTGCCAGCAGCCGAGGGGCGGACAGAGGTGGCTACACCTTC. This codes for CASSRGADRGGYTF.

A single count supports this clone. This chain joins TRBV25-1 and TRBJ2-7, with a weak D call TRBD1 (6 bases). CDR1 and CDR2 (germline): MGHDK, SYGVNS. With 7 bases removed from V and 3 bases from J, the gap between germline ends came to 10 bases. CDR3 size: 12 residues. The CDR3 bases are TGTGCCAGCACCCAAGGGGGCTACGAGCAGTACTTC. Its protein is CASTQGGYEQYF.

This clone has a single count. V and J are TRBV29-1 and TRBJ1-4; 11 bases are a match to TRBD1. Germline CDR1 is SQVTM and CDR2 is ANQGSEA. The CDR3 runs to 18 residues. CDR3 residues: CSLLWGTGGQGENEKLFF. In DNA form, the CDR3 reads TGCAGTCTTCTCTGGGGGACAGGGGGTCAGGGGGAAAATGAAAAACTGTTTTTT.

This clone was seen a few times. The chain joins TRBV18 to TRBJ2-2; 9 nucleotides agree with TRBD1. This CDR3 has 15 residues. Trimming cost V 8 bases and J 2 bases; bases outside gene matches: 6. Germline CDR1 KGHSH, CDR2 LQKENI. CDR3 amino acids: CASRRTGVNTGELFF. Written as DNA, the CDR3 is TGTGCCAGCCGGCGGACAGGGGTCAACACCGGGGAGCTGTTTTTT. Full variable domain (remainder filled in from reference TRBV18 and TRBJ2-2): NAGVMQNPRHLVRRRGQEARLRCSPMKGHSHVYWYRQLPEEGLKFMVYLQKENIIDESGMPKERFSAEFPKEGPSILRIQQVVRGDSAAYFCASRRTGVNTGELFFGEGSRLTVL.

The V gene is TRBV6-5, the J gene TRBJ2-1, with D possibly being TRBD2 (6 bases). Trimming pared 6 bases from V and 9 bases from J, leaving 21 bases between. This CDR3 has 15 residues. Germline CDR1 MNHEY, CDR2 SVGAGI. CDR3 loop: CASSRSEGPGGEQFF. For the CDR3, the DNA is TGTGCCAGCAGCCGTAGTGAAGGGCCCGGGGGTGAGCAGTTCTTC.

The V gene is TRBV4-3, the J gene TRBJ2-3, with D maybe TRBD2 (5 bases). Trimming stripped 2 bases from V and 8 bases from J, with 11 bases between. The CDR3 length is 13 residues. CDR1 is LGHNA, CDR2 YSLEER, per germline. This CDR3 reads CASSQLGSGTQYF. In DNA form, the CDR3 reads TGCGCCAGCAGCCAACTAGGGAGCGGTACGCAGTATTTT.

This clone appeared once. The rearrangement links TRBV4-3 to TRBJ2-3; 11 positions agree with TRBD2. The CDR3 runs 17 residues. V was clipped by 1 base and J by 6 bases; unmatched bases: 9. In germline, CDR1 is LGHNA, CDR2 YSLEER. DNA of the CDR3: TGCGCCAGCAGCCAAGCCTTGACTAGCGGGGTCGGGGATACGCAGTATTTT. This codes for CASSQALTSGVGDTQYF.

CDR3 DNA sequence: TGCAGCGCTTCCGGGAGACAGGGACTCACCGGGGAGCTGTTTTTT. This gives the protein CSASGRQGLTGELFF. V and J are TRBV29-1 and TRBJ2-2, with D tentatively TRBD1 (7 bases). Trimming pared 7 bases from V and 4 bases from J, leaving 19 bases between. CDR1 is SQVTM and CDR2 is ANQGSEA in the germline V gene. This CDR3 has 15 residues.

The CDR3 sequence: CASRVGLNTEAFF. The CDR3 bases are TGTGCCAGCAGGGTGGGCCTGAACACTGAAGCTTTCTTT. The chain joins TRBV7-2 to TRBJ1-1; D gene unclear. Trimming removed 6 bases at V and 0 bases at J, with 8 bases between. The germline V gene encodes CDR1 SGHTA and CDR2 FQGNSA. The CDR3 has 13 amino acids.

This clone came up a few times. The chain uses TRBV9 and TRBJ1-1; weak D call: TRBD1 (5 bases). CDR3 length: 14 amino acids. Trimming removed 2 bases at V and 4 bases at J, with 12 bases between. Germline CDR1 reads SGDLS; CDR2 reads YYNGEE. The DNA of the CDR3 is TGTGCCAGCAGCGTGGGTCTGGGGGGCACTGAAGCTTTCTTT. Its translation is CASSVGLGGTEAFF.

This clone has more than one count but fewer than ten. The gene calls are TRBV11-1 and TRBJ2-5, with TRBD1 identical over 8 bases. The CDR3 contains 16 residues. V lost 5 bases to trimming and J lost 5 bases; unmatched junction nucleotides: 13. Germline CDR1 reads SGHAT; CDR2 reads FQDESV (reference sequence). CDR3: CASSPRTGLIGETQYF. CDR3 nucleotide sequence: TGTGCCAGCAGCCCAAGGACAGGGCTGATTGGGGAGACCCAGTACTTC.

V and J are TRBV5-1 and TRBJ2-2, with 7 bases fitting TRBD1. J lost 3 bases, V lost 0 bases, and 11 bases had no gene match. Germline lookup yields CDR1 SGHRS and CDR2 YFSETQ. This CDR3 region has 18 residues. CDR3 in amino acids: CASSLGGRGQTDTGELFF. In DNA form, the CDR3 reads TGCGCCAGCAGCTTGGGGGGTAGGGGACAGACGGACACCGGGGAGCTGTTTTTT.

The V gene is TRBV4-2, the J gene TRBJ2-7; TRBD1 aligns across 8 bases. V shed 3 bases and J 3 bases; nucleotides not matched to a gene: 4. Per the germline V gene, CDR1 is LGHNA and CDR2 is YNFKEQ. The CDR3 is 14 residues long. The CDR3 coding sequence is TGTGCCAGCAGCCACTCGACAGGGGACTACGAGCAGTACTTC. It translates to CASSHSTGDYEQYF.

This chain uses TRBV27 with TRBJ2-7; TRBD1 aligns across 9 bases. Trimming removed 2 bases from V and 5 bases from J; junction bases left unmatched: 7. Germline V gene sequence: CDR1 MNHEY, CDR2 SMNVEV (reference sequence). The CDR3 runs 15 residues. DNA for the CDR3: TGTGCCAGCAGTTTACAGGACAGGGGCGGCGACGAGCAGTACTTC. As protein: CASSLQDRGGDEQYF.

The rearrangement links TRBV28 to TRBJ2-3; D might be TRBD1 (6 bases). V was pared by 6 bases and J by 1 base, with 14 bases between. Germline V lookup: CDR1 MDHEN, CDR2 SYDVKM. CDR3 length equals 15 residues. The CDR3 region has the DNA TGTGCCAGCAGCTTCAGGGGCCGGGGCACAGATACGCAGTATTTT. It is translated as CASSFRGRGTDTQYF.

The genes are TRBV28 and TRBJ1-2; a weak D match, TRBD1 (6 bases). Per germline, CDR1 MDHEN and CDR2 SYDVKM. CDR3 size: 14 residues. Deletions cut 5 bases from V and 5 bases from J, with 15 bases between. The CDR3 reads CASSRTGLEYGYTF. The CDR3 DNA reads TGTGCCAGCAGTCGCACAGGGCTAGAATATGGCTACACCTTC.

This clone was observed a few times. The V gene is TRBV5-4, the J gene TRBJ2-3; 9 bases are a match to TRBD1. The germline V gene has CDR1 SGHNT and CDR2 YYREEE (reference sequence). The CDR3 is 17 residues long. The trim removed 4 bases at V and 0 bases at J, leaving 9 bases unmatched. The CDR3 nucleotides read TGTGCCAGCAGCGGGAAGACAGGGGGTATTAGCACAGATACGCAGTATTTT. It translates to CASSGKTGGISTDTQYF.

J is TRBJ1-1 and V is TRBV4-1, with 7 positions matching TRBD1. V lost 2 bases, J lost 4 bases, and 10 bases stayed unmatched. The CDR3 runs to 16 residues. Germline V CDR1 and CDR2: MGHRA, YSYEKL. CDR3 sequence: CASSQIGTGESTEAFF. The CDR3 coding sequence is TGCGCCAGCAGCCAAATCGGAACAGGGGAGAGCACTGAAGCTTTCTTT.